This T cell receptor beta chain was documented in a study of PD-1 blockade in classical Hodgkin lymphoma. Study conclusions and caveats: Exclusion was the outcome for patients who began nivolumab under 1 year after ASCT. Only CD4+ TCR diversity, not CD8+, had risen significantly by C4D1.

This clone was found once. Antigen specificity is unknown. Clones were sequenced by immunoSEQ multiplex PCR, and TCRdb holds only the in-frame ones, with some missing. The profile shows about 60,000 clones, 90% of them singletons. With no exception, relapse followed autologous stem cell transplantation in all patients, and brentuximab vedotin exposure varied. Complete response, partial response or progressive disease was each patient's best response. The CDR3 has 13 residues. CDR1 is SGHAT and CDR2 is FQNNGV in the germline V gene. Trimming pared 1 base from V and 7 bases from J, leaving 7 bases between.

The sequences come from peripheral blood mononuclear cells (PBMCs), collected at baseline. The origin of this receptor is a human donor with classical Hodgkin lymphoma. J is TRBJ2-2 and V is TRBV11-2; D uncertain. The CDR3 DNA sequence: TGTGCCAGCAGCTTAGGGCAGCGCGGGGAGCTGTTTTTT. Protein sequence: CASSLGQRGELFF.